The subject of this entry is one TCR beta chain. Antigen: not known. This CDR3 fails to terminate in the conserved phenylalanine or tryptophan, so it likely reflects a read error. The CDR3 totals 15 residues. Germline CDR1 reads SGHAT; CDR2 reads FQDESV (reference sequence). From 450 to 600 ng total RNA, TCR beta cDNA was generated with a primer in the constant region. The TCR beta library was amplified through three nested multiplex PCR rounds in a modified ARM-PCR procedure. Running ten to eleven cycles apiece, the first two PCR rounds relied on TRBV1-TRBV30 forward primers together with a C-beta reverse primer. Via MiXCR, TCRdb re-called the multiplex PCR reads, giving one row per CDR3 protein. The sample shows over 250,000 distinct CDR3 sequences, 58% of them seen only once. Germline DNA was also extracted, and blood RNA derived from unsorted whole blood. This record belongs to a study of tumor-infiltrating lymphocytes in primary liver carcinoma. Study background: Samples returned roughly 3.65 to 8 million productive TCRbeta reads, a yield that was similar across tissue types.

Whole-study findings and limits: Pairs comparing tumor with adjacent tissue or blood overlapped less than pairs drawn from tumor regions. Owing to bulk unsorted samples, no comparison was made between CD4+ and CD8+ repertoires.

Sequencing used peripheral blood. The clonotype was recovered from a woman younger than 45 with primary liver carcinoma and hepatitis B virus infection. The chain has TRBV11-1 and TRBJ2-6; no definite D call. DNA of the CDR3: TGTGCCATCAGCTCAAGGGTCTCTGGGGCCAACGTCCTGACTCTC. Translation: CAISSRVSGANVLTL.